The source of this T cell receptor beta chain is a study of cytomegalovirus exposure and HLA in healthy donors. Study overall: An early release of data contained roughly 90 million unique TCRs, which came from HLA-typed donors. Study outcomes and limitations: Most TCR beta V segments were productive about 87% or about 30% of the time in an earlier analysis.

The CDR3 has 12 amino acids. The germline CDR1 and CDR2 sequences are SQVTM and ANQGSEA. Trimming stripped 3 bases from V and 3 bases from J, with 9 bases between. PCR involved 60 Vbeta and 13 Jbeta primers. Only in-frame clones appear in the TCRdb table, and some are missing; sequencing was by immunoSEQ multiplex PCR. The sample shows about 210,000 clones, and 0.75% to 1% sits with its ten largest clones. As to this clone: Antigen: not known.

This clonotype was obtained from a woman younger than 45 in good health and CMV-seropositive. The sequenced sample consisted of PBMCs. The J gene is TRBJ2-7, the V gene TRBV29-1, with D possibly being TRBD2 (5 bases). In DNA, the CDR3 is TGCAGCGTTGAGTCTGAGGGCTACGAGCAGTACTTC. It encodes CSVESEGYEQYF.